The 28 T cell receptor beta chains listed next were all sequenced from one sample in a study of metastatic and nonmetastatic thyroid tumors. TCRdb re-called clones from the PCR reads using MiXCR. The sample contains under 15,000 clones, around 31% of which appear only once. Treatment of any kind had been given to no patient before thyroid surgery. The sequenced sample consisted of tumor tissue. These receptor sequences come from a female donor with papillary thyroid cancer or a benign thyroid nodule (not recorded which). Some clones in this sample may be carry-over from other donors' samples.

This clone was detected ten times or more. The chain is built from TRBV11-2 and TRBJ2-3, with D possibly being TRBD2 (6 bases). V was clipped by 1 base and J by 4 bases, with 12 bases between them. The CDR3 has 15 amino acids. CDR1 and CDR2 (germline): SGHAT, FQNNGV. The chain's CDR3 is CASSLGPLAPDTQYF. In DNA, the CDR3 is TGTGCCAGCAGCTTAGGCCCACTAGCTCCAGATACGCAGTATTTT.

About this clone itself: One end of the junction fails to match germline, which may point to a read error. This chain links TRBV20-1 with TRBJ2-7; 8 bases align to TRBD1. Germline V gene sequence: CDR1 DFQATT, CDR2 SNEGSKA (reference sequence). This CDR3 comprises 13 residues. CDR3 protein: CSARTWTGPEQHF. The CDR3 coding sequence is TGCAGTGCTAGAACATGGACAGGGCCCGAGCAGCACTTC.

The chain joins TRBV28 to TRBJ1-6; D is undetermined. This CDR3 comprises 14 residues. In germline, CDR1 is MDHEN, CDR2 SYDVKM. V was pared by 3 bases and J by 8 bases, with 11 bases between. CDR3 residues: CASSLRGAYSPLHF. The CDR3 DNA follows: TGTGCCAGCAGTTTGCGGGGTGCTTATTCACCCCTCCACTTT.

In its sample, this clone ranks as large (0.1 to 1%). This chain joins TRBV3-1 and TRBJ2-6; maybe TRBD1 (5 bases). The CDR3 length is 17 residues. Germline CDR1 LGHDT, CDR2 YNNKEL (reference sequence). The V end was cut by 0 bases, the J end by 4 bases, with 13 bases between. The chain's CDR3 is CASSQDRGRAGANVLTF. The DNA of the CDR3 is TGTGCCAGCAGCCAAGATCGCGGCAGGGCCGGGGCCAACGTCCTGACTTTC.

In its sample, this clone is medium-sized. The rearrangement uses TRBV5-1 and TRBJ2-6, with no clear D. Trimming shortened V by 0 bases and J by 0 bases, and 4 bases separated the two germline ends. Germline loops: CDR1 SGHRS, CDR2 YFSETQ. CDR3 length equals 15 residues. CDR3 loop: CASSLDGSGANVLTF. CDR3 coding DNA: TGCGCCAGCAGCTTGGACGGCTCTGGGGCCAACGTCCTGACTTTC. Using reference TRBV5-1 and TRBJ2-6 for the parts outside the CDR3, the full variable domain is KAGVTQTPRYLIKTRGQQVTLSCSPISGHRSVSWYQQTPGQGLQFLFEYFSETQRNKGNFPGRFSGRQFSNSRSEMNVSTLELGDSALYLCASSLDGSGANVLTFGAGSRLTVL.

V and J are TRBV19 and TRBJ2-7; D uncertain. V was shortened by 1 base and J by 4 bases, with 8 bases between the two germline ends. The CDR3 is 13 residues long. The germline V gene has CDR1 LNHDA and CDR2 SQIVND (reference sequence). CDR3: CASSIGRAYEQYF. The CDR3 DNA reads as TGTGCCAGTAGTATAGGTCGAGCGTACGAGCAGTACTTC.

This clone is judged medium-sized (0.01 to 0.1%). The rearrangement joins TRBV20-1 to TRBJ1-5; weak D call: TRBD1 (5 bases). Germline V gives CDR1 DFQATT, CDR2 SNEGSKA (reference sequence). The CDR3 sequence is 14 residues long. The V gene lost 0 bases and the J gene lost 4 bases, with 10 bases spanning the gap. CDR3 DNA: TGCAGTGCTAGAGATATGACAGCAAATCAGCCCCAGCATTTT. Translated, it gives CSARDMTANQPQHF.

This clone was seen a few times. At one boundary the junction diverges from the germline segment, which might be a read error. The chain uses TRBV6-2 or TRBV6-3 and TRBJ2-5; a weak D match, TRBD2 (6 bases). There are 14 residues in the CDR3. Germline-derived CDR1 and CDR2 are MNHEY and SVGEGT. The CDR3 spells CPSTPLSGLETQYF. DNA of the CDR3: TGTCCCAGCACGCCACTTAGCGGCCTGGAGACCCAGTACTTC.

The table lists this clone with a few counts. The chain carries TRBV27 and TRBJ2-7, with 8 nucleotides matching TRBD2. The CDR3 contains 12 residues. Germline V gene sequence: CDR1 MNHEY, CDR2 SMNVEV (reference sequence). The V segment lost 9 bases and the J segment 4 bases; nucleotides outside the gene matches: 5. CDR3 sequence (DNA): TGTGCCAGACGGGAGGGGAAATACGAGCAGTACTTC. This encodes CARREGKYEQYF.

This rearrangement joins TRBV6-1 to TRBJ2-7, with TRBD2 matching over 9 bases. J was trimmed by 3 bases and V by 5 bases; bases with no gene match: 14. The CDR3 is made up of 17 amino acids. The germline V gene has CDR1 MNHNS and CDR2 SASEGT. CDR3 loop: CASSLFSIAGEFYEQYF. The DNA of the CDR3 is TGTGCCAGCAGTCTTTTTTCGATAGCGGGGGAGTTCTACGAGCAGTACTTC.

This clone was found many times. The CDR3 DNA is TGCAGTGCTAGGCCTAGCGGGGACAATGAGCAGTTCTTC. It encodes CSARPSGDNEQFF. The chain combines TRBV20-1 with TRBJ2-1; 9 bases are a match to TRBD2. CDR3 length: 13 amino acids. The J segment lost 5 bases and the V segment lost 3 bases, leaving 2 bases of the junction unmatched. Per the germline V gene, CDR1 is DFQATT and CDR2 is SNEGSKA (reference sequence).

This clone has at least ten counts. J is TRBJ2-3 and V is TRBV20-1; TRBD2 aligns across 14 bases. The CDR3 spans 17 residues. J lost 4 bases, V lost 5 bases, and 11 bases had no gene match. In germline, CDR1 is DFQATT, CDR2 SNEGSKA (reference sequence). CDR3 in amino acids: CSAGPLGLAGESDTQYF. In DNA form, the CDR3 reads TGCAGTGCTGGCCCCCTGGGACTAGCGGGAGAGTCAGATACGCAGTATTTT.

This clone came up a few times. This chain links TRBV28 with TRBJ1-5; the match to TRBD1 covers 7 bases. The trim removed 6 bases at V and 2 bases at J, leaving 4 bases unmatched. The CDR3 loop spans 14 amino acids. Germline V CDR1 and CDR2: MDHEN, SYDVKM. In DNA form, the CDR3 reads TGTGCCAGCAGCACAGACAGGGGCAATCAGCCCCAGCATTTT. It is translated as CASSTDRGNQPQHF. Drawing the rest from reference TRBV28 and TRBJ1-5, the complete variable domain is DVKVTQSSRYLVKRTGEKVFLECVQDMDHENMFWYRQDPGLGLRLIYFSYDVKMKEKGDIPEGYSVSREKKERFSLILESASTNQTSMYLCASSTDRGNQPQHFGDGTRLSIL.

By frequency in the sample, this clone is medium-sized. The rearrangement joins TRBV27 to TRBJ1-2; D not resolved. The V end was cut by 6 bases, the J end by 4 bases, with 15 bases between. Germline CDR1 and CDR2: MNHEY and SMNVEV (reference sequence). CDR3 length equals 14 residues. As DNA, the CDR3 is TGTGCCAGCAGCCCACTCGGAAACACCTATGGCTACACCTTC. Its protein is CASSPLGNTYGYTF.

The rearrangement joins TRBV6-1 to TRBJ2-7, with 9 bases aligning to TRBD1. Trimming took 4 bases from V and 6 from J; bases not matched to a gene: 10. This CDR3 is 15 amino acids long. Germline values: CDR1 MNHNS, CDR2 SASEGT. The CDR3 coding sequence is TGTGCCAGCAGTGGCCCCGGGACAGGGCTGACCGAGCAGTACTTC. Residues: CASSGPGTGLTEQYF.

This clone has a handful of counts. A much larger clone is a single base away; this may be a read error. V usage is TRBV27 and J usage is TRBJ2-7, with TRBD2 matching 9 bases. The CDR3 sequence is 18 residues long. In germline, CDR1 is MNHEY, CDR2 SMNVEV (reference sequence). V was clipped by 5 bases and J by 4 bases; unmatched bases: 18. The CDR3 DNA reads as TGTGCCAGCAGTCAGGCCGAGGTGACTAGCGGAGCCCCTTACGAGCAGTACTTC. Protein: CASSQAEVTSGAPYEQYF.

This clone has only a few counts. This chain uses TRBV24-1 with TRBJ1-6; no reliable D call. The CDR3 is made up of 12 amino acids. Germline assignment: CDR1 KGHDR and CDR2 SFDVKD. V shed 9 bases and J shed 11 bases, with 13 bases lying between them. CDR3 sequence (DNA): TGTGCCACCTCCACAGCTCACCCACCCCTCCACTTT. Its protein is CATSTAHPPLHF.

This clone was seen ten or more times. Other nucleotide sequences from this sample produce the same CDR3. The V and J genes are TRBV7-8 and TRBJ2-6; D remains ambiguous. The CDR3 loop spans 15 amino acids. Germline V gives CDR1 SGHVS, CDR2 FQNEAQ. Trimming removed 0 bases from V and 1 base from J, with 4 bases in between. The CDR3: CASSLAASGANVLTF. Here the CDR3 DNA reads TGTGCCAGCAGCTTAGCTGCGTCTGGGGCCAACGTCCTGACTTTC.

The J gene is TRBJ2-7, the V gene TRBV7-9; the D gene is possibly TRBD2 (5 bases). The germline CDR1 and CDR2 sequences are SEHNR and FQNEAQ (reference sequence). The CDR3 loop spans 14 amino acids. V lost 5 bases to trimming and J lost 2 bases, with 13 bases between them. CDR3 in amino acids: CASSKPGSPYEQYF. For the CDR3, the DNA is TGTGCCAGCAGCAAGCCGGGATCCCCCTACGAGCAGTACTTC.

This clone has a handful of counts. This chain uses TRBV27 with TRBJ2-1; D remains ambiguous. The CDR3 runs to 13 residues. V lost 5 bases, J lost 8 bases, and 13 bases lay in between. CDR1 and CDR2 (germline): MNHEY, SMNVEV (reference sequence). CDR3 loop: CASSARVGYEQFF. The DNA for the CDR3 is TGTGCCAGCAGTGCCCGAGTGGGATATGAGCAGTTCTTC.

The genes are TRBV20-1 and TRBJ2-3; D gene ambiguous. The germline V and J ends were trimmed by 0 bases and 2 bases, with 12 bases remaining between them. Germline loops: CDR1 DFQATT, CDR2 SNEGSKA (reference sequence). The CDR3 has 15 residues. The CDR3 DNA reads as TGCAGTGCTAGAGATCCGACAAACCCCACAGATACGCAGTATTTT. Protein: CSARDPTNPTDTQYF.

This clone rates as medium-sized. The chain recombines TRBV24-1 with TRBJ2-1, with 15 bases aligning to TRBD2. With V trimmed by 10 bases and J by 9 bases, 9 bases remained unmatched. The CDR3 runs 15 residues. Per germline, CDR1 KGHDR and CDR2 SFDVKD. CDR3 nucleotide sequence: TGTGCCACTCAAGGGACTAGCGGGAGGATCGGTGAGCAGTTCTTC. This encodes CATQGTSGRIGEQFF.

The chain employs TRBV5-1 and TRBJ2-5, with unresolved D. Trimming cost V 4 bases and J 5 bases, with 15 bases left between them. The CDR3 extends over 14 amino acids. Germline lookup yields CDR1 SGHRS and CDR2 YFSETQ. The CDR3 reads CASSSRSMAETQYF. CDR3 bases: TGCGCCAGCAGCAGCCGTAGTATGGCCGAGACCCAGTACTTC.

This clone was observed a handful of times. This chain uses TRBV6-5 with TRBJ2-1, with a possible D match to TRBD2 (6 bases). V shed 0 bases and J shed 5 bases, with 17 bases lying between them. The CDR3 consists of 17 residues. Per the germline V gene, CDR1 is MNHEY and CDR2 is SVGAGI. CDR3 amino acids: CASSYSSFGGSNNEQFF. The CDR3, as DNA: TGTGCCAGCAGTTACTCGAGTTTTGGGGGGAGCAACAATGAGCAGTTCTTC.

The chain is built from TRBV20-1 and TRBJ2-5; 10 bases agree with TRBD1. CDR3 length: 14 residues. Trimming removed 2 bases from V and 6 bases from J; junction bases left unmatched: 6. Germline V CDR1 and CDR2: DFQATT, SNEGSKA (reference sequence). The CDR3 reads CSARPDRGTKTQYF. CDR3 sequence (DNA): TGCAGTGCTAGACCGGACAGGGGGACGAAGACCCAGTACTTC.

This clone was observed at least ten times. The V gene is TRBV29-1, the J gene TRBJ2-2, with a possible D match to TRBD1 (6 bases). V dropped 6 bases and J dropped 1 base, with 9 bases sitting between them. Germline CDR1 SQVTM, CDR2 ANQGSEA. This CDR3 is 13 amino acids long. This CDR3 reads CSVETGNTGELFF. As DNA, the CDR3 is TGCAGCGTCGAGACAGGGAACACCGGGGAGCTGTTTTTT.

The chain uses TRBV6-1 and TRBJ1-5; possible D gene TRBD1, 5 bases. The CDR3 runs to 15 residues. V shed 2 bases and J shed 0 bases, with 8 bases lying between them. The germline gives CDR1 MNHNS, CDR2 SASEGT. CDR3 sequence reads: CASSEMGGSNQPQHF. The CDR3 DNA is TGTGCCAGCAGTGAAATGGGGGGTAGCAATCAGCCCCAGCATTTT.

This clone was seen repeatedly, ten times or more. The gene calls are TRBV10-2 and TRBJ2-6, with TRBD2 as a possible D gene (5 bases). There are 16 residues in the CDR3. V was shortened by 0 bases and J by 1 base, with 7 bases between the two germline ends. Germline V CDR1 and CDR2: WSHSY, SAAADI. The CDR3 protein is CASSESGVSGANVLTF. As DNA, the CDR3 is TGCGCCAGCAGTGAGTCCGGGGTGTCTGGGGCCAACGTCCTGACTTTC.